A single sample gave rise to the 10 T cell receptor beta chains below, sequenced in a study of early stage breast cancer tumors (dated by TCRdb to the late 2010s). Library prep was done by the immunoSEQ multiplex PCR assay. TCRdb obtained this table from immuneACCESS and retained in-frame rearrangements with V and J assigned. These tables miss some clones; where compared with another copy, unresolved V genes account for less than half of the shortfall, and the remainder is unexplained. This sample comprises just under 30,000 clones, about 83% of them detected only once. The top ten clonotypes cover over 8.5% of the sample. The sequenced sample was blood. The source of these receptors is a person aged 45-60 years with breast cancer.

This clone was recorded only once. This rearrangement joins TRBV9 to TRBJ2-4; no firm D call. The CDR3 loop spans 15 amino acids. Germline lookup yields CDR1 SGDLS and CDR2 YYNGEE. Trimming took 1 base from V and 0 from J, leaving 8 bases between them. The CDR3 protein is CASSVSGLAKNIQYF. The CDR3 DNA follows: TGTGCCAGCAGCGTATCAGGATTAGCCAAAAACATTCAGTACTTC.

The J gene is TRBJ2-5, the V gene TRBV10-2; D gene unclear. CDR1 and CDR2 (germline): WSHSY, SAAADI. V was shortened by 4 bases and J by 2 bases, with 5 bases between the two germline ends. The CDR3 is made up of 12 amino acids. Written as DNA, the CDR3 is TGCGCCAGCAGTGTCGTGCAAGAGACCCAGTACTTC. It codes for CASSVVQETQYF.

The chain employs TRBV6-5 and TRBJ1-2; tentatively, D is TRBD1 (5 bases). V lost 5 bases to trimming and J lost 5 bases, with 12 bases between them. This CDR3 region has 13 residues. Germline V gene data show CDR1 as MNHEY and CDR2 as SVGAGI. In DNA form, the CDR3 reads TGTGCCAGCAGTACCCCCGACAGTTATGGCTACACCTTC. As protein: CASSTPDSYGYTF.

V and J are TRBV19 and TRBJ2-5; 8 bases fit TRBD1. The CDR3 totals 15 residues. Germline values: CDR1 LNHDA, CDR2 SQIVND (reference sequence). Trimming cost V 4 bases and J 1 base; bases outside gene matches: 5. CDR3 DNA sequence: TGTGCCAGTAGTACAGTCGACAGGGGCCAAGAGACCCAGTACTTC. It codes for CASSTVDRGQETQYF.

The J gene is TRBJ1-1, the V gene TRBV5-1, with D maybe TRBD1 (5 bases). Germline V gives CDR1 SGHRS, CDR2 YFSETQ. This CDR3 is 17 amino acids long. Trimming cost V 0 bases and J 1 base, with 16 bases left between them. The CDR3 here is CASSLASDSSSNTEAFF. The CDR3 DNA is TGCGCCAGCAGCTTGGCCAGCGACAGCTCCTCGAACACTGAAGCTTTCTTT.

The chain carries TRBV30 and TRBJ1-1, with no clear D. Looked up from germline, CDR1 is GTSNPN and CDR2 is SVGIG (reference sequence). The CDR3 sequence is 11 residues long. The ends were cut back, 3 bases at V and 7 bases at J, with 9 bases in the middle. CDR3 residues: CAWRRAYEAFF. The CDR3 region has the DNA TGTGCCTGGAGGCGGGCGTATGAAGCTTTCTTT.

The DNA for the CDR3 is TGTGCCAGCAGCTTAGCGGGCCTTGGGACAGGGTACTACGAGCAGTACTTC. Amino acids: CASSLAGLGTGYYEQYF. This sequence joins TRBV7-9 and TRBJ2-7, with 9 bases that match TRBD1. Trimming took 0 bases from V and 3 from J; bases not matched to a gene: 9. There are 17 residues in the CDR3. Germline CDR1 SEHNR, CDR2 FQNEAQ (reference sequence).

This clone was detected a few times. V gene TRBV9 combines with J gene TRBJ1-6, with D perhaps TRBD1 (5 bases). Looked up from germline, CDR1 is SGDLS and CDR2 is YYNGEE. The CDR3 runs 14 residues. V dropped 2 bases and J dropped 7 bases, with 10 bases sitting between them. In DNA form, the CDR3 reads TGTGCCAGCAGCGTGGGGGGGGAAAATTCACCCCTCCACTTT. Protein product: CASSVGGENSPLHF.

This rearrangement joins TRBV9 to TRBJ2-1; 9 bases align to TRBD1. V was clipped by 7 bases and J by 4 bases; unmatched bases: 6. Looked up from germline, CDR1 is SGDLS and CDR2 is YYNGEE. The CDR3 is 14 residues long. CDR3 protein: CASSSGQGYNEQFF. CDR3 nucleotides: TGTGCCAGCTCATCGGGACAGGGTTACAATGAGCAGTTCTTC.

The chain links TRBV4-3 to TRBJ2-1, with D possibly being TRBD1 or TRBD2 (6 bases each). The CDR3 is 15 amino acids. V lost 0 bases and J lost 7, with 13 bases in between. Germline values: CDR1 LGHNA, CDR2 YSLEER. Written as DNA, the CDR3 is TGCGCCAGCAGCCAAGAAGGGGGGAGTGGAAATGAGCAGTTCTTC. It yields the protein CASSQEGGSGNEQFF.